This entry describes one T cell receptor (beta chain). This entry is derived from a study of memory CD4+ T cells and cytomegalovirus serostatus. Profiled with immunoSEQ multiplex PCR; TCRdb holds only in-frame clones, not every one. Among roughly 39,000 clones, around 78% were seen once, and the ten largest hold 0.6% to 0.9%. The V and J ends lost 4 bases and 5 bases, in that order; junction bases with no gene match: 9. CDR3 length equals 16 residues. The germline V gene encodes CDR1 SGHRS and CDR2 YFSETQ. The sort gate was single viable CD3+CD4+CD8-CD45RO+ cells for memory CD4+ T cells. Serum IgG to CMV pp150, pp28, p38 and p52 defined serostatus.

This TCR was sampled from an adult in good health and CMV-seronegative. The chain recombines TRBV5-1 with TRBJ1-6; 7 nucleotides align to TRBD1. The sequencing sample was made of memory CD4+ T cells from blood. The CDR3 bases are TGCGCCAGCAGCGCAAACGGACAGGCCGATAATTCACCCCTCCACTTT. Translated, it gives CASSANGQADNSPLHF.